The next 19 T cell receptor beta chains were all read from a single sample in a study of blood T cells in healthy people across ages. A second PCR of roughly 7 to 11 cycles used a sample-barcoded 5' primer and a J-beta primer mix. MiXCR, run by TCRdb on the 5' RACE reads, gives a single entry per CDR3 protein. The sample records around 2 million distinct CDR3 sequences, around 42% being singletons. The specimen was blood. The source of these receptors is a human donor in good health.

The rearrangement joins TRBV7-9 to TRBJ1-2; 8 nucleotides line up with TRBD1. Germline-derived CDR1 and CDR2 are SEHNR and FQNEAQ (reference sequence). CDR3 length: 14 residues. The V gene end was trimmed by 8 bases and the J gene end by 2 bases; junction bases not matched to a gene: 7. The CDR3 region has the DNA TGTGCCAGCGGCCCCGGACAGGGAAACTATGGCTACACCTTC. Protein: CASGPGQGNYGYTF.

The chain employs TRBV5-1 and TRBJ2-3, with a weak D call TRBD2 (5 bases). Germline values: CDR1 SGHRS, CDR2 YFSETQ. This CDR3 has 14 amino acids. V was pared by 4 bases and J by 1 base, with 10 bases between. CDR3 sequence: CASSVNGGTDTQYF. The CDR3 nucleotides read TGCGCCAGCAGCGTGAACGGGGGCACAGATACGCAGTATTTT.

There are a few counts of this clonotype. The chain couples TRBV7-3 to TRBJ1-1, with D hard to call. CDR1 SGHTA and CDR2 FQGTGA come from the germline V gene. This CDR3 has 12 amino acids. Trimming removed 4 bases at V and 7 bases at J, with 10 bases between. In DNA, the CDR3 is TGTGCCAGCAGCTCCCCTGAGGGTGAAGCTTTCTTT. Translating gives CASSSPEGEAFF.

The CDR3 reads CASTDASKLQPQHF. In nucleotides, the CDR3 is TGTGCCAGCACCGATGCCTCCAAGCTTCAGCCCCAGCATTTT. The J gene is TRBJ1-5, the V gene TRBV2; no reliable D call. The CDR3 contains 14 residues. Trimming shortened V by 7 bases and J by 6 bases, and 16 bases separated the two germline ends. CDR1 SNHLY and CDR2 FYNNEI come from the germline V gene.

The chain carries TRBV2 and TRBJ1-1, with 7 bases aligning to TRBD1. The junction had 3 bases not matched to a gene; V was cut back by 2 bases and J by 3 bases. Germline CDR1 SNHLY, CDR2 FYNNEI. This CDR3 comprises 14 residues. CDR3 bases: TGTGCCAGCAGTGAATTCAGGGGGTACACTGAAGCTTTCTTT. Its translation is CASSEFRGYTEAFF.

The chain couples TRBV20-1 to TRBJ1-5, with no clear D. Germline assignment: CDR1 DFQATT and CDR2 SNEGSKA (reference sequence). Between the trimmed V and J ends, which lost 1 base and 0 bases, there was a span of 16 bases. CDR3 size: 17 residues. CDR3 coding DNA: TGCAGTGCTAGAGGGTTCGCGTCGGGCTTTAGCAATCAGCCCCAGCATTTT. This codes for CSARGFASGFSNQPQHF.

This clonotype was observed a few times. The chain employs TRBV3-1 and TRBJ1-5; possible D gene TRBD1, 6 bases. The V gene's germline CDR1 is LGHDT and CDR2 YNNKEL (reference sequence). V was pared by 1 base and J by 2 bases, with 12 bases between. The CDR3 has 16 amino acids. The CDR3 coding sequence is TGTGCCAGCAGCCAAGGAGGGGGATGGGGCAATCAGCCCCAGCATTTT. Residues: CASSQGGGWGNQPQHF. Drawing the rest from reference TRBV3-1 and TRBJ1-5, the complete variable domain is DTAVSQTPKYLVTQMGNDKSIKCEQNLGHDTMYWYKQDSKKFLKIMFSYNNKELIINETVPNRFSPKSPDKAHLNLHINSLELGDSAVYFCASSQGGGWGNQPQHFGDGTRLSIL.

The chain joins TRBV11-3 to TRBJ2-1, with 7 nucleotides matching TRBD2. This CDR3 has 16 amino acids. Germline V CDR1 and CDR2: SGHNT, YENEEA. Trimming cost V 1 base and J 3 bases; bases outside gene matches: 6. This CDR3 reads CASSLVRDYLYNEQFF. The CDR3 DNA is TGTGCCAGCAGCTTAGTAAGGGACTACCTCTACAATGAGCAGTTCTTC.

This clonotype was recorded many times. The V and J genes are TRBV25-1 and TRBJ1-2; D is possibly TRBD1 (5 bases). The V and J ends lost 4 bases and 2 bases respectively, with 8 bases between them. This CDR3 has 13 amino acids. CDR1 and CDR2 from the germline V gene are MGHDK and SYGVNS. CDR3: CASSGAGNYGYTF. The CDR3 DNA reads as TGTGCCAGCAGTGGGGCAGGGAACTATGGCTACACCTTC.

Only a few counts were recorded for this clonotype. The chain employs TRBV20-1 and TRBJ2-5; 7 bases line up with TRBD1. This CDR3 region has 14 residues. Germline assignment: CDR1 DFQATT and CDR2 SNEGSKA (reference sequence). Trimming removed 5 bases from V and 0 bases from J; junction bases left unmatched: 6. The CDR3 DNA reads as TGCAGTGCTCTTCCTGACAGGGACCAAGAGACCCAGTACTTC. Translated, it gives CSALPDRDQETQYF.

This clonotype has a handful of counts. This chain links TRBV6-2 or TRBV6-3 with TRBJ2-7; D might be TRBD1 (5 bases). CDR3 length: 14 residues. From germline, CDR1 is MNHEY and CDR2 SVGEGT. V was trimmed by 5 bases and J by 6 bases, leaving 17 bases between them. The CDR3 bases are TGTGCCAGCAGTACTTCAGGGTCCCTCGGCGAGCAGTACTTC. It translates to CASSTSGSLGEQYF.

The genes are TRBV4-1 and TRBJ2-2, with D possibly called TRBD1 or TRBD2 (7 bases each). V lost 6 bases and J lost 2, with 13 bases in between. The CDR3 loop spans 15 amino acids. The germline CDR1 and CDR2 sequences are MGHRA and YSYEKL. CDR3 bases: TGCGCCAGCAGGCGGGGGACAGCCAACACCGGGGAGCTGTTTTTT. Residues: CASRRGTANTGELFF.

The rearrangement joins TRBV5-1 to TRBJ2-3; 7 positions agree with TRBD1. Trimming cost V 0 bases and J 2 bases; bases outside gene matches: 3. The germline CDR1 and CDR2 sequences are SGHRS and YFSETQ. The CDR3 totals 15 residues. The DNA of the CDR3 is TGCGCCAGCAGCTTGGACGGACAGGACACAGATACGCAGTATTTT. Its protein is CASSLDGQDTDTQYF.

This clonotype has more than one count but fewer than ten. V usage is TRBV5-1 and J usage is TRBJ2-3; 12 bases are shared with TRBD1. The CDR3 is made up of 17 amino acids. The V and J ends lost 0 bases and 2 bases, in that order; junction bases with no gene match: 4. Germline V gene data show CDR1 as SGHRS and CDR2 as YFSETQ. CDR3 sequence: CASSLVGQGATTDTQYF. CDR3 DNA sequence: TGCGCCAGCAGCTTGGTGGGACAGGGGGCCACCACAGATACGCAGTATTTT. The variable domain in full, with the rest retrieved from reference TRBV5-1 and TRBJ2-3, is KAGVTQTPRYLIKTRGQQVTLSCSPISGHRSVSWYQQTPGQGLQFLFEYFSETQRNKGNFPGRFSGRQFSNSRSEMNVSTLELGDSALYLCASSLVGQGATTDTQYFGPGTRLTVL.

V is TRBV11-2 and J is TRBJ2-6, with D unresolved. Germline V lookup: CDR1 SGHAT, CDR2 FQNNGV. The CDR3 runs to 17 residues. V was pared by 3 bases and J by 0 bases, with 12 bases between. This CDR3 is CASSFTPRISGANVLTF. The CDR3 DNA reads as TGTGCCAGCAGCTTTACACCCCGAATCTCTGGGGCCAACGTCCTGACTTTC.

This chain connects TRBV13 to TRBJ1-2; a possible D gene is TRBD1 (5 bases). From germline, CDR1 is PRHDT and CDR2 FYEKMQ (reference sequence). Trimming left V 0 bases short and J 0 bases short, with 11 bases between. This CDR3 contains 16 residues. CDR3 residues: CASSLGVGRANYGYTF. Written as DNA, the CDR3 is TGTGCCAGCAGCTTAGGTGTGGGGCGGGCTAACTATGGCTACACCTTC.

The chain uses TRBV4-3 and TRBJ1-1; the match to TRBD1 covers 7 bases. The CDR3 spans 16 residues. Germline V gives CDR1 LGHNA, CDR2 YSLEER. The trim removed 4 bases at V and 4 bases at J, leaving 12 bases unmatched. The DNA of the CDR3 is TGCGCCAGCAGCCCTACGGGACAGAAGTTGGGCACTGAAGCTTTCTTT. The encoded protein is CASSPTGQKLGTEAFF.

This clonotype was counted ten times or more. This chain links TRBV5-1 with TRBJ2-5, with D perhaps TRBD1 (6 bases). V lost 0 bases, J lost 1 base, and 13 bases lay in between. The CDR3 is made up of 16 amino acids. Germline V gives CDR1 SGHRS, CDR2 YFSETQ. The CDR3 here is CASSLGQPGVQETQYF. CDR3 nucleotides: TGCGCCAGCAGCTTGGGACAACCAGGGGTCCAAGAGACCCAGTACTTC.

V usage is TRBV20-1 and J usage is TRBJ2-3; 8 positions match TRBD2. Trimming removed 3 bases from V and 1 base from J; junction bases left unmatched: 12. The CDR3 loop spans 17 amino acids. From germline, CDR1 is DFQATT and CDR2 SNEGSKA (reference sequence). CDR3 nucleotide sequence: TGCAGTGCTAGTTCCCCGGGGGGGAGCGGGGGCACAGATACGCAGTATTTT. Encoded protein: CSASSPGGSGGTDTQYF.